These T cell receptor beta chains were read from a single sample in a study of T-cell memory formation after mild COVID-19. TCRdb used MiXCR to reprocess the 5' RACE reads, holding one entry per CDR3 protein. The sample contains about 320,000 distinct CDR3 sequences, around 15% of which appear only once. Sequenced input: PBMCs or a T cell subset sorted from them (not recorded which). These receptors came from a man younger than 35 who had mild COVID-19 (a few samples of this study predate the infection). Cell type and time point are not known. Both conserved end residues are part of each CDR3. D genes are given only for firm matches. For some rows the clone size is stated as once, few or many, or as a class when expanded; others skip it.

d_call: NA
clone_size: NA
j_call: TRBJ1-2
v_call: TRBV20-1
cdr3_aa: CSARGQTANYGYTF
cdr3_nt: TGCAGTGCTAGAGGGCAGACAGCAAACTATGGCTACACCTTC

d_call: TRBD1
clone_size: NA
j_call: TRBJ2-5
v_call: TRBV2
cdr3_aa: CASSQTGKETQYF
cdr3_nt: TGTGCCAGCAGTCAGACAGGGAAAGAGACCCAGTACTTC

d_call: TRBD2
clone_size: few
j_call: TRBJ2-7
v_call: TRBV7-2
cdr3_aa: CASSPLCGGPTSSYEQYF
cdr3_nt: TGTGCCAGCAGCCCTCTCTGCGGGGGGCCGACGAGCTCCTACGAGCAGTACTTC

d_call: NA
clone_size: few
j_call: TRBJ1-2
v_call: TRBV4-3
cdr3_aa: CASSLIWGDYGYTF
cdr3_nt: TGCGCCAGCAGCCTTATTTGGGGGGACTATGGCTACACCTTC

d_call: TRBD1
clone_size: NA
j_call: TRBJ2-7
v_call: TRBV27
cdr3_aa: CASSLLVGETGKGEQYF
cdr3_nt: TGTGCCAGCAGTTTGCTAGTCGGCGAGACAGGGAAGGGCGAGCAGTACTTC

d_call: TRBD1
clone_size: NA
j_call: TRBJ2-2
v_call: TRBV27
cdr3_aa: CASSFWTGSGELFF
cdr3_nt: TGTGCCAGCAGTTTTTGGACAGGGTCCGGGGAGCTGTTTTTT

d_call: NA
clone_size: many
j_call: TRBJ2-1
v_call: TRBV24-1
cdr3_aa: CATSEYDRNEQFF
cdr3_nt: TGTGCCACCAGTGAGTACGACCGCAATGAGCAGTTCTTC

d_call: NA
clone_size: few
j_call: TRBJ1-1
v_call: TRBV7-2
cdr3_aa: CASSAHMNTEAFF
cdr3_nt: TGTGCCAGCAGCGCGCACATGAACACTGAAGCTTTCTTT

d_call: NA
clone_size: few
j_call: TRBJ1-3
v_call: TRBV5-1
cdr3_aa: CASQDSTSSTIYF
cdr3_nt: TGCGCCAGCCAGGACTCAACCTCGAGCACCATATATTTT

d_call: NA
clone_size: few
j_call: TRBJ2-7
v_call: TRBV4-1
cdr3_aa: CASSPQLSYEQYF
cdr3_nt: TGCGCCAGCAGCCCCCAGTTATCCTACGAGCAGTACTTC

d_call: NA
clone_size: few
j_call: TRBJ1-4
v_call: TRBV4-3
cdr3_aa: CASSQGGAYSGEKLFF
cdr3_nt: TGCGCCAGCAGCCAAGGAGGAGCCTACTCCGGAGAAAAACTGTTTTTT

d_call: TRBD1
clone_size: NA
j_call: TRBJ1-2
v_call: TRBV12-3/TRBV12-4
cdr3_aa: CASSSPWTGDYGYTF
cdr3_nt: TGTGCCAGCAGTTCCCCATGGACAGGCGACTATGGCTACACCTTC

d_call: TRBD2
clone_size: NA
j_call: TRBJ2-5
v_call: TRBV20-1
cdr3_aa: CSAPRTSRETQYF
cdr3_nt: TGCAGTGCCCCGAGGACTAGCAGAGAGACCCAGTACTTC

d_call: NA
clone_size: few
j_call: TRBJ2-6
v_call: TRBV24-1
cdr3_aa: CATSDPGASGANVLTF
cdr3_nt: TGTGCCACCAGTGATCCAGGGGCCTCTGGGGCCAACGTCCTGACTTTC

d_call: TRBD1
clone_size: few
j_call: TRBJ1-2
v_call: TRBV6-6
cdr3_aa: CASSFWDRWDRVRGYTF
cdr3_nt: TGTGCCAGCAGTTTCTGGGACAGGTGGGATAGGGTGCGTGGCTACACCTTC

d_call: NA
clone_size: NA
j_call: TRBJ2-2
v_call: TRBV7-6
cdr3_aa: CASSPLRGRNTGELFF
cdr3_nt: TGTGCCAGCAGCCCGCTCCGGGGACGGAACACCGGGGAGCTGTTTTTT

d_call: NA
clone_size: NA
j_call: TRBJ2-3
v_call: TRBV20-1
cdr3_aa: CSARARPDTQYF
cdr3_nt: TGCAGTGCTAGAGCCCGACCAGATACGCAGTATTTT

d_call: NA
clone_size: NA
j_call: TRBJ2-5
v_call: TRBV7-2
cdr3_aa: CASSLRRASGETQYF
cdr3_nt: TGTGCCAGCAGCTTACGGCGGGCCTCCGGGGAGACCCAGTACTTC

d_call: TRBD1
clone_size: few
j_call: TRBJ2-3
v_call: TRBV5-1
cdr3_aa: CASSPNGQGTDTQYF
cdr3_nt: TGCGCCAGCAGCCCCAACGGACAGGGAACAGATACGCAGTATTTT

d_call: TRBD2
clone_size: NA
j_call: TRBJ2-1
v_call: TRBV29-1
cdr3_aa: CSARTSAYNEQFF
cdr3_nt: TGCAGCGCCAGGACTAGCGCGTACAATGAGCAGTTCTTC

d_call: NA
clone_size: many
j_call: TRBJ2-5
v_call: TRBV7-2
cdr3_aa: CASSLGWTQYF
cdr3_nt: TGTGCCAGCAGCTTAGGATGGACCCAGTACTTC

d_call: TRBD1
clone_size: NA
j_call: TRBJ2-5
v_call: TRBV29-1
cdr3_aa: CSVEDSAGGLETQYF
cdr3_nt: TGCAGCGTTGAAGATTCGGCAGGGGGCTTGGAGACCCAGTACTTC